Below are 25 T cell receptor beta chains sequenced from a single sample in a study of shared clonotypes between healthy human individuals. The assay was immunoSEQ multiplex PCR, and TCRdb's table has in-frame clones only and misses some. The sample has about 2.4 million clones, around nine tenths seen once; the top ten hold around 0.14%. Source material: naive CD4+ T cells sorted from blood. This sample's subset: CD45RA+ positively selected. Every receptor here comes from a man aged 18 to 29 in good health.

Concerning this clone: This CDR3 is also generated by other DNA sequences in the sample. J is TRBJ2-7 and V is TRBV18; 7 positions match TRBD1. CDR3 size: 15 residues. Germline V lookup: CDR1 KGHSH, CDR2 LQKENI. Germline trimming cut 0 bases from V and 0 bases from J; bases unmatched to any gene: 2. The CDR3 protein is CASSPPGQVSYEQYF. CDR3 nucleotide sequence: TGTGCCAGCTCACCACCCGGACAGGTCTCCTACGAGCAGTACTTC.

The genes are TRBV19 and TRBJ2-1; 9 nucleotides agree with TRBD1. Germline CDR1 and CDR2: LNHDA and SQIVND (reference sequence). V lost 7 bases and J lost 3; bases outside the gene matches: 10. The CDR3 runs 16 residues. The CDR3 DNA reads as TGTGCCAGTAAAGGGACTGGGACAGGGTACTACAATGAGCAGTTCTTC. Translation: CASKGTGTGYYNEQFF.

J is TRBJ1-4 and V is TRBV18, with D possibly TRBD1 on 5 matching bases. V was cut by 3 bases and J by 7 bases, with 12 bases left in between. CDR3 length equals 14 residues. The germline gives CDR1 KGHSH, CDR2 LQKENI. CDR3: CASSPPGRVEKLFF. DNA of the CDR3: TGTGCCAGCTCACCTCCTGGCAGGGTTGAAAAACTGTTTTTT.

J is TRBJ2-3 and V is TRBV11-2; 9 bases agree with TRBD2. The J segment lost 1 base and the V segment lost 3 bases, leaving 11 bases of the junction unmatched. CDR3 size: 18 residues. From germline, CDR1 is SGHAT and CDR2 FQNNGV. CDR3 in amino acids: CASSLSAGGPGGTDTQYF. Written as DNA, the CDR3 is TGTGCCAGCAGCTTGTCGGCGGGGGGGCCAGGGGGCACAGATACGCAGTATTTT.

The CDR3 here is CASSREQAYEQYF. The CDR3 DNA is TGTGCCAGCTCACGGGAACAGGCGTACGAGCAGTACTTC. The gene calls are TRBV18 and TRBJ2-7, with D maybe TRBD1 (5 bases). The germline V gene encodes CDR1 KGHSH and CDR2 LQKENI. The CDR3 extends over 13 amino acids. The V end was cut by 4 bases, the J end by 4 bases, with 11 bases between.

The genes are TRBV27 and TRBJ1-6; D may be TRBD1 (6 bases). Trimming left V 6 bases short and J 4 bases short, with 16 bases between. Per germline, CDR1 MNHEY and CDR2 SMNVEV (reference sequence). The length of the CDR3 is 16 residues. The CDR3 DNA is TGTGCCAGCAGGAGAGAACAGGGCCCTTATAATTCACCCCTCCACTTT. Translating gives CASRREQGPYNSPLHF.

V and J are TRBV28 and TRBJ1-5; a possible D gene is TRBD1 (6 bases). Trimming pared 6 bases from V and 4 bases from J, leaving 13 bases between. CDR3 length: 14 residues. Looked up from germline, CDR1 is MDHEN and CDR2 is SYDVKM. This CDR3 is CASSLRGNNQPQHF. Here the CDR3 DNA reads TGTGCCAGCAGCCTCAGGGGAAATAATCAGCCCCAGCATTTT. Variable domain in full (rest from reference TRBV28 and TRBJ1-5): DVKVTQSSRYLVKRTGEKVFLECVQDMDHENMFWYRQDPGLGLRLIYFSYDVKMKEKGDIPEGYSVSREKKERFSLILESASTNQTSMYLCASSLRGNNQPQHFGDGTRLSIL.

The CDR3 nucleotides read TGTGCCAGCAGCTTAGTCCCGTGGGGCCGACTAGCGCCTTACGAGCAGTACTTC. Its protein is CASSLVPWGRLAPYEQYF. This chain links TRBV11-2 with TRBJ2-7, with 8 bases identical to TRBD2. Germline CDR1 SGHAT, CDR2 FQNNGV. Losses at the gene ends were 1 base for V and 4 bases for J; bases not matched to a gene: 15. The CDR3 runs 18 residues.

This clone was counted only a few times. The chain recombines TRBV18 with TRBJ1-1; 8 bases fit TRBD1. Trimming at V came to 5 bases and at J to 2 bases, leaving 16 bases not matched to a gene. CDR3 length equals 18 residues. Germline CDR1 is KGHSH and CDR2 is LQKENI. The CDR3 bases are TGTGCCAGCTCAATTCTAGGTCTTCAGGGGGCTGGAAACACTGAAGCTTTCTTT. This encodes CASSILGLQGAGNTEAFF.

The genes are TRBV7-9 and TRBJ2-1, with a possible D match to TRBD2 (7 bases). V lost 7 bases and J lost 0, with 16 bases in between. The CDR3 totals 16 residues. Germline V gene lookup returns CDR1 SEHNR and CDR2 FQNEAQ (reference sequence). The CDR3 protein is CASNVGGGSSYNEQFF. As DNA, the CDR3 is TGTGCCAGCAACGTGGGGGGCGGGAGCTCCTACAATGAGCAGTTCTTC. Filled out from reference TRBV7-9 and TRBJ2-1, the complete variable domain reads DTGVSQNPRHKITKRGQNVTFRCDPISEHNRLYWYRQTLGQGPEFLTYFQNEAQLEKSRLLSDRFSAERPKGSFSTLEIQRTEQGDSAMYLCASNVGGGSSYNEQFFGPGTRLTVL.

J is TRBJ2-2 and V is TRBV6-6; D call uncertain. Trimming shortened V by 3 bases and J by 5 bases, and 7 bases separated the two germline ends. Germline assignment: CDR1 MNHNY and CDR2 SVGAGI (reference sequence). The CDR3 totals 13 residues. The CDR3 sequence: CASSYTATGELFF. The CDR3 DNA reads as TGTGCCAGCAGTTATACGGCTACCGGGGAGCTGTTTTTT.

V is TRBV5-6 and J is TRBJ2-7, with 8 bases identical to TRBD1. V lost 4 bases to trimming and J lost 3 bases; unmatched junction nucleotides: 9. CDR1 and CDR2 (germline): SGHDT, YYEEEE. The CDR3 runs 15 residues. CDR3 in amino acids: CASSPVPGGHYEQYF. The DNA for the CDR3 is TGTGCCAGCAGCCCTGTTCCAGGGGGCCACTACGAGCAGTACTTC.

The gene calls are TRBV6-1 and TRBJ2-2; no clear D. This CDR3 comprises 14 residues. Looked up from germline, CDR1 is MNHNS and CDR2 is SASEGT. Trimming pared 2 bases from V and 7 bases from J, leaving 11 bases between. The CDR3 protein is CASSEYFNGGELFF. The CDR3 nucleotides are TGTGCCAGCAGTGAATATTTTAACGGCGGGGAGCTGTTTTTT.

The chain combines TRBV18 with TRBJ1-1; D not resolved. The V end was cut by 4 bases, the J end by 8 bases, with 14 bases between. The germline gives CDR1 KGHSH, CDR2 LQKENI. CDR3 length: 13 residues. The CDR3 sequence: CASSLTPDIEAFF. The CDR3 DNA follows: TGTGCCAGCTCACTGACCCCTGACATCGAAGCTTTCTTT.

DNA for the CDR3: TGCAGCGTTGAAGATGGGGGAGGCGGCGAGCAGTACTTC. Residues: CSVEDGGGGEQYF. The chain joins TRBV29-1 to TRBJ2-5; maybe TRBD2 (6 bases). The J call may be mistaken, given a closer DNA end match to TRBJ2-7. Germline V lookup: CDR1 SQVTM, CDR2 ANQGSEA. The CDR3 covers 13 residues.

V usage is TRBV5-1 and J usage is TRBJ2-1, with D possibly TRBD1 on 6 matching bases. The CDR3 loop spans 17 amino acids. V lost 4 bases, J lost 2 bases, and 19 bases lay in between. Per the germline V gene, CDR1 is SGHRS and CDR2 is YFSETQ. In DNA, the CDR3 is TGCGCCAGCAGCATGGATGGGGACACCTTCGCCTACAATGAGCAGTTCTTC. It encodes CASSMDGDTFAYNEQFF.

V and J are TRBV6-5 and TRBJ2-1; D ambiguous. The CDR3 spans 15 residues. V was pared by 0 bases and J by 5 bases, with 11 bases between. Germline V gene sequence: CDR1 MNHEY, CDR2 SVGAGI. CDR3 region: CASSYSLDRDNEQFF. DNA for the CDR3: TGTGCCAGCAGTTACTCCCTGGACCGGGACAATGAGCAGTTCTTC.

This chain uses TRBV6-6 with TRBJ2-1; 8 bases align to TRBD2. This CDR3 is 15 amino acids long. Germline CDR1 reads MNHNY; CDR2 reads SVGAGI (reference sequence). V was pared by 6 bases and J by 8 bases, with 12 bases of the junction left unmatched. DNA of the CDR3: TGTGCCAGCAGCCCCGGGAGGGGGGAGGGCTATGAGCAGTTCTTC. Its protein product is CASSPGRGEGYEQFF.

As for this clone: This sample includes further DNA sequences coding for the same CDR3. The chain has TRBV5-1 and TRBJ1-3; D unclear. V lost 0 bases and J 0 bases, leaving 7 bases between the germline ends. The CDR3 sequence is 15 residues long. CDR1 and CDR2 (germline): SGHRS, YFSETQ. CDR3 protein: CASSLDMSSGNTIYF. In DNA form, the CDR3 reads TGCGCCAGCAGCTTGGATATGAGCTCTGGAAACACCATATATTTT.

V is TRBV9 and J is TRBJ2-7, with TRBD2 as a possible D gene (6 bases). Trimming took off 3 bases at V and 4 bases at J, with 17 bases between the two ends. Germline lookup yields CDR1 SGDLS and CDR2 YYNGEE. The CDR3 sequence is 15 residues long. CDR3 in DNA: TGTGCCAGCAGCGCTGATGAGGGGCGGGGTTACGAGCAGTACTTC. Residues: CASSADEGRGYEQYF.

The CDR3 nucleotides read TGTGCCAGCAGTGCCCAAGATCCTCACAGGGGGCAGTACTTC. This encodes CASSAQDPHRGQYF. V usage is TRBV6-1 and J usage is TRBJ2-7, with TRBD1 identical over 7 bases. This CDR3 comprises 14 residues. V was clipped by 4 bases and J by 9 bases; unmatched bases: 12. The V gene's germline CDR1 is MNHNS and CDR2 SASEGT.

CDR3 bases: TGTGCCAGCAGACCCCCCGGACGGAGTGAGCAGTTCTTC. It is translated as CASRPPGRSEQFF. J is TRBJ2-1 and V is TRBV28; D remains unclear. There are 13 residues in the CDR3. Trimming took 6 bases from V and 9 from J, leaving 15 bases between them. The germline CDR1 and CDR2 sequences are MDHEN and SYDVKM.

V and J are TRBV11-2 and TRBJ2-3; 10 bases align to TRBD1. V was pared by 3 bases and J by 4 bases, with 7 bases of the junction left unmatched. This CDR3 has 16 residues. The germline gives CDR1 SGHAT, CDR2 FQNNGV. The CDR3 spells CASSFLGTGVADTQYF. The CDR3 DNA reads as TGTGCCAGCAGCTTCTTAGGGACAGGGGTAGCAGATACGCAGTATTTT.

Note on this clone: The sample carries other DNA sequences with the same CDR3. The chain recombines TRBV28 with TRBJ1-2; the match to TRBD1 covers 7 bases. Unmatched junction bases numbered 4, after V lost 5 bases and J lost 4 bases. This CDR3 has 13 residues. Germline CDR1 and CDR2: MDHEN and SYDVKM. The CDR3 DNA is TGTGCCAGCAGTCCTCGGGACAGCTATGGCTACACCTTC. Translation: CASSPRDSYGYTF.

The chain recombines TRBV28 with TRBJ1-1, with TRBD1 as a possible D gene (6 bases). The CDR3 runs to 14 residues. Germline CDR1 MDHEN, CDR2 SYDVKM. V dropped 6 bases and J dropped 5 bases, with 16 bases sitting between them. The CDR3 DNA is TGTGCCAGCAGCCCGAACAGGGTCGGTACTGAAGCTTTCTTT. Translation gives CASSPNRVGTEAFF.